This TCR beta chain derives from a study of shared clonotypes between healthy human individuals. Study-wide results and caveats: Clonotype sharing among donors was expected to depend on sequencing depth. Against clonotypes common to all four donors, non-shared ones had lower generation probabilities.

V lost 6 bases, J lost 4 bases, and 15 bases lay in between. Per the germline V gene, CDR1 is MDHEN and CDR2 is SYDVKM. The CDR3 runs 14 residues. Concerning this clone: Its matching antigen is unknown.

A deep-level run was used for the assay. Clones were sequenced by immunoSEQ multiplex PCR, and TCRdb holds only the in-frame ones, with some missing. Of 1,100,000 or so clones in the sample, about 80% are singletons; the top ten hold 0.4% to 0.55%. Donors, healthy HIV-negative adults, lacked recent acute infections or vaccinations. This sequence joins TRBV28 and TRBJ1-1, with D possibly matching TRBD1 (6 bases). The receptor's source is a man younger than 35 in good health. Some clones in this sample may be carry-over from other donors' samples. The sample consisted of memory CD4+ T cells from PBMCs. Subset noted: CD45RA-negative fraction. Here the CDR3 DNA reads TGTGCCAGCAGGTACTACAGGGTCACCACTGAAGCTTTCTTT. It specifies CASRYYRVTTEAFF.